Listed below are T cell receptor beta chains from one sample, sequenced in a study of response to subunit inactivated influenza vaccine. Using its own MiXCR run on the RT-PCR reads, TCRdb lists one record per CDR3 protein. The sample consists of 500,000 to 700,000 distinct CDR3 sequences, less than 25% of them appearing once. The same data also went into a second study, on T cells expressing NK-cell markers.

The sequences come from CD4+ T cells sorted from PBMCs, collected about 13 days after vaccination. The receptors stem from a middle-aged man who received an inactivated influenza vaccine. Both conserved end residues are part of each CDR3. The order of the fields is CDR3 DNA, CDR3 protein, D gene, V gene, clone size, J gene. The D gene is left open where the match is weak. Clone size is shown for a subset of rows, as once, few, many or a class of expanded clone.

DNA: TGTGCCAGCAGCCCTTATATCAGGGAAAACTATGGCTACACCTTC
CDR3: CASSPYIRENYGYTF
D: -
V: TRBV7-8
size: few
J: TRBJ1-2

DNA: TGTGCCACCAGTGACGTGGGACAGGGGGCGGATTATGAGCAGTTCTTC
CDR3: CATSDVGQGADYEQFF
D: TRBD1
V: TRBV24-1
size: -
J: TRBJ2-1

DNA: TGTGCCAGCTTGGAGGCTTTCAGGGCAGATACGCAGTATTTT
CDR3: CASLEAFRADTQYF
D: -
V: TRBV7-2
size: -
J: TRBJ2-3

DNA: -
CDR3: CATSRDKGSGQGEQFF
D: -
V: TRBV15
size: -
J: TRBJ2-1

DNA: TGCAGCGTTGGGGGGAACAATCAGCCCCAGCATTTT
CDR3: CSVGGNNQPQHF
D: -
V: TRBV29-1
size: few
J: TRBJ1-5

DNA: TGTGCCAGTAGTACAGGACCGGGGGAAAGGCCCCAGCATTTT
CDR3: CASSTGPGERPQHF
D: -
V: TRBV19
size: -
J: TRBJ1-5

DNA: TGTGCCAGCAGTCCTGGGGAGGCAGATACGCAGTATTTT
CDR3: CASSPGEADTQYF
D: -
V: TRBV6-4
size: few
J: TRBJ2-3

DNA: TGCGCCAGCGCCCCTAGTGCGACTACCTCCTACAATGAGCAGTTCTTC
CDR3: CASAPSATTSYNEQFF
D: -
V: TRBV5-1
size: -
J: TRBJ2-1

DNA: TGTGCTAGTGGTTTGACCTTCCAACGTTCGGGACAACCCTACAATGAGCAGTTCTTC
CDR3: CASGLTFQRSGQPYNEQFF
D: -
V: TRBV12-5
size: few
J: TRBJ2-1

DNA: TGCAGCGGGGCGGGGGCGTCGGCCCAGGGGACCACTGAAGCTTTCTTT
CDR3: CSGAGASAQGTTEAFF
D: -
V: TRBV29-1
size: few
J: TRBJ1-1

DNA: TGCAGCGTTGCTCAGGGACAGGGGTCGAATTCACCCCTCCACTTT
CDR3: CSVAQGQGSNSPLHF
D: TRBD1
V: TRBV29-1
size: few
J: TRBJ1-6

DNA: TGTGCCAGCAGCTTAATGCAGTCCGGGGAGCTGTTTTTT
CDR3: CASSLMQSGELFF
D: -
V: TRBV7-8
size: -
J: TRBJ2-2

DNA: TGTGCCAGCAGCCACCTCTCAGGGACAGGGGAGCTGTTTTTT
CDR3: CASSHLSGTGELFF
D: -
V: TRBV4-2
size: -
J: TRBJ2-2

DNA: TGCAGTGCTTCCCACAGGGGCACTGAAGCTTTCTTT
CDR3: CSASHRGTEAFF
D: TRBD1
V: TRBV20-1
size: -
J: TRBJ1-1

DNA: TGTGCCAGCAAAGAATCCCGGACAGGACTCCAAGAGACCCAGTACTTC
CDR3: CASKESRTGLQETQYF
D: TRBD1
V: TRBV28
size: many
J: TRBJ2-5